The 14 T cell receptor beta chains given below trace back to one sample, sequenced in a study of cytomegalovirus exposure and HLA in healthy donors (dated by TCRdb to 2015 to 2018). To prepare the library, the immunoSEQ multiplex PCR assay was applied. For the multiplex PCR, a mixture combining 60 forward primers for TCR Vbeta segments and 13 reverse primers for TCR Jbeta segments was used. Here the immuneACCESS table is served through TCRdb, limited to in-frame sequences with V and J called. Missing clones are a known gap in these copies; in checked studies unresolved V genes cover under half, and the rest lacks a known reason. This sample comprises approximately 110,000 clones, roughly 74% of them detected only once. Of the sample, about 4% is held by the ten largest clones. The sequencing sample was made of PBMCs. The receptors originated from a woman between 50 and 59 years old in good health and CMV-seropositive.

The rearrangement uses TRBV29-1 and TRBJ1-2, with D hard to call. V lost 2 bases and J 8 bases, leaving 9 bases between the germline ends. There are 11 residues in the CDR3. Germline assignment: CDR1 SQVTM and CDR2 ANQGSEA. The CDR3 DNA reads TGCAGCGTTGAAACTAGGGAAGGCTACACCTTC. It specifies CSVETREGYTF.

The rearrangement joins TRBV15 to TRBJ1-3, with D hard to call. The V gene lost 8 bases and the J gene lost 4 bases, with 9 bases spanning the gap. Looked up from germline, CDR1 is LNHNV and CDR2 is YYDKDF (reference sequence). The CDR3 covers 12 residues. The CDR3 spells CATAAGGNTIYF. The CDR3 bases are TGTGCCACCGCAGCCGGGGGAAACACCATATATTTT.

The rearrangement uses TRBV2 and TRBJ1-4; D may be TRBD1 (6 bases). The CDR3 sequence is 15 residues long. V lost 4 bases and J 6 bases, leaving 15 bases between the germline ends. CDR1 and CDR2 from the germline V gene are SNHLY and FYNNEI. CDR3 DNA sequence: TGTGCCAGCAGTGTTACAGGGATGTCGTATGAAAAACTGTTTTTT. Translated: CASSVTGMSYEKLFF.

V usage is TRBV14 and J usage is TRBJ1-6; a weak D match, TRBD1 (6 bases). The germline V gene encodes CDR1 SGHDN and CDR2 FVKESK. V dropped 4 bases and J dropped 9 bases, with 22 bases sitting between them. The CDR3 runs 17 residues. The CDR3 sequence: CASSPTGQRTEGSPLHF. CDR3 sequence (DNA): TGTGCCAGCAGCCCCACAGGGCAGAGGACAGAGGGTTCACCCCTCCACTTT.

The chain uses TRBV7-2 and TRBJ1-6, with unresolved D. The CDR3 covers 15 residues. CDR1 is SGHTA and CDR2 is FQGNSA in the germline V gene. Trimming pared 2 bases from V and 7 bases from J, leaving 12 bases between. This CDR3 is CASSLYSGLNSPLHF. In nucleotides, the CDR3 is TGTGCCAGCAGCTTATATTCAGGTTTGAATTCACCCCTCCACTTT.

Here the CDR3 reads CASSGRQFLYGYTF. The CDR3 DNA is TGTGCCAGCAGTGGCAGACAGTTCCTCTATGGCTACACCTTC. The chain combines TRBV6-1 with TRBJ1-2; a possible D gene is TRBD1 (5 bases). CDR1 is MNHNS and CDR2 is SASEGT in the germline V gene. V was cut by 4 bases and J by 4 bases, with 13 bases left in between. There are 14 residues in the CDR3.

The chain recombines TRBV6-1 with TRBJ2-7; a possible D gene is TRBD1 (6 bases). This CDR3 has 14 amino acids. Germline-derived CDR1 and CDR2 are MNHNS and SASEGT. V dropped 6 bases and J dropped 5 bases, with 17 bases sitting between them. The CDR3 loop is CASSRDNEIHEQYF. The CDR3 DNA follows: TGTGCCAGCAGCCGGGACAACGAGATACACGAGCAGTACTTC.

V usage is TRBV7-2 and J usage is TRBJ2-1, with TRBD2 matching 13 bases. V lost 1 base, J lost 2 bases, and 8 bases stayed unmatched. Germline V gives CDR1 SGHTA, CDR2 FQGNSA. This CDR3 has 19 amino acids. In DNA form, the CDR3 reads TGTGCCAGCAGCTTAGTCCGACTAGCGGGGGGACATCCCTACAATGAGCAGTTCTTC. Amino acid sequence: CASSLVRLAGGHPYNEQFF. Supplemented by reference TRBV7-2 and TRBJ2-1, the full variable domain reads GAGVSQSPSNKVTEKGKDVELRCDPISGHTALYWYRQSLGQGLEFLIYFQGNSAPDKSGLPSDRFSAERTGGSVSTLTIQRTQQEDSAVYLCASSLVRLAGGHPYNEQFFGPGTRLTVL.

CDR3 sequence: CASGTGKGQQYF. The CDR3 DNA reads as TGTGCTAGTGGTACCGGTAAGGGGCAGCAGTACTTC. The chain is built from TRBV12-5 and TRBJ2-7; tentatively, D is TRBD1 (5 bases). CDR1 is LGHNT and CDR2 is FRNRAP in the germline V gene. The CDR3 length is 12 residues. V dropped 5 bases and J dropped 8 bases, with 13 bases sitting between them.

This chain connects TRBV6-5 to TRBJ2-5; possible D gene TRBD2, 5 bases. The CDR3 consists of 13 residues. Germline V CDR1 and CDR2: MNHEY, SVGAGI. Between the trimmed V and J ends, which lost 10 bases and 1 base, there was a span of 13 bases. CDR3 DNA sequence: TGTGCCACCCGGTGGGGAGTCCAAGAGACCCAGTACTTC. Its translation is CATRWGVQETQYF.

The V call is TRBV6-5, the J call TRBJ2-3; D not resolved. Trimming pared 4 bases from V and 5 bases from J, leaving 7 bases between. The CDR3 consists of 12 residues. Germline CDR1 is MNHEY and CDR2 is SVGAGI. The CDR3 reads CASSSTGDTQYF. The CDR3 DNA sequence: TGTGCCAGCAGTTCCACCGGAGATACGCAGTATTTT.

In this sample, this clone turned up a few times. The chain has TRBV5-1 and TRBJ2-1; TRBD1 agrees at 9 bases. The CDR3 sequence is 15 residues long. Germline V lookup: CDR1 SGHRS, CDR2 YFSETQ. Losses at the gene ends were 2 bases for V and 2 bases for J; bases not matched to a gene: 2. The CDR3 here is CASSLQGAPYNEQFF. CDR3 DNA sequence: TGCGCCAGCAGCTTACAGGGGGCTCCCTACAATGAGCAGTTCTTC. Drawing the rest from reference TRBV5-1 and TRBJ2-1, the complete variable domain is KAGVTQTPRYLIKTRGQQVTLSCSPISGHRSVSWYQQTPGQGLQFLFEYFSETQRNKGNFPGRFSGRQFSNSRSEMNVSTLELGDSALYLCASSLQGAPYNEQFFGPGTRLTVL.

The chain has TRBV18 and TRBJ2-5; maybe TRBD1 (5 bases). Deletions cut 8 bases from V and 4 bases from J, with 17 bases between. The CDR3 spans 14 residues. Germline lookup yields CDR1 KGHSH and CDR2 LQKENI. CDR3 region: CASAMTALGETQYF. The CDR3 DNA reads as TGTGCCAGCGCAATGACAGCATTGGGAGAGACCCAGTACTTC.

The chain has TRBV25-1 and TRBJ2-5; D possibly corresponds to TRBD2 (7 bases). The CDR3 contains 15 residues. Trimming took 5 bases from V and 5 from J, leaving 18 bases between them. Germline V lookup: CDR1 MGHDK, CDR2 SYGVNS. The CDR3 sequence is CASSKPGGGVETQYF. The CDR3 coding sequence is TGTGCCAGCAGTAAACCGGGGGGCGGGGTGGAGACCCAGTACTTC.